Following are 27 T cell receptor beta chains from one sample sequenced in a study of glioma-infiltrating T cells. Amplification of TCR alpha and beta CDR3 regions from RNA used iRepertoire nested multiplex PCR. TCRdb recomputed calls from the multiplex PCR reads with MiXCR, one row per CDR3 protein. The sample contains tens of thousands of distinct CDR3 sequences, about 25% of which appear only once. Sequenced input: glioma tissue, nonneoplastic brain tissue, or PBMCs (not recorded which). The receptors come from a human donor with low-grade glioma or glioblastoma, undergoing nonglioma brain surgery, or in good health (not recorded which).

The chain recombines TRBV3-1 with TRBJ2-7, with D possibly TRBD2 on 6 matching bases. Germline CDR1 and CDR2: LGHDT and YNNKEL (reference sequence). Between the trimmed V and J ends, which lost 10 bases and 7 bases, there was a span of 14 bases. This CDR3 is 11 amino acids long. The CDR3 reads CATGSQLEQYF. The CDR3 DNA reads TGTGCCACCGGGAGCCAGTTAGAGCAGTACTTC.

CDR3: CASSPLRRGLAASYEQYF. CDR3 nucleotide sequence: TGTGCCAGCAGCCCCTTACGGAGGGGACTAGCGGCCTCCTACGAGCAGTACTTC. The rearrangement links TRBV12-3 or TRBV12-4 to TRBJ2-7, with TRBD2 identical over 11 bases. This CDR3 is built from 18 residues. V shed 6 bases, J shed 0 bases, and the junction held 13 bases outside the gene matches.

This clonotype has more than one count but fewer than ten. Possible read error: a much larger clone is one base away. This CDR3 fails to terminate in the conserved phenylalanine or tryptophan, so it likely reflects a read error. The chain recombines TRBV25-1 with TRBJ2-7; D possibly uses TRBD1 or TRBD2 (5 bases each). Germline V lookup: CDR1 MGHDK, CDR2 SYGVNS. The CDR3 covers 15 residues. With 2 bases removed from V and 0 bases from J, the gap between germline ends came to 11 bases. Here the CDR3 DNA reads TGTGCCAGCAGTGAAGCGGCAGGGAGCTCCTACGAGCAGTACTCC. Encoded protein: CASSEAAGSSYEQYS.

This clonotype was detected ten times or more. This chain connects TRBV20-1 to TRBJ1-2; D remains unclear. Trimming shortened V by 0 bases and J by 4 bases, and 15 bases separated the two germline ends. In germline, CDR1 is DFQATT, CDR2 SNEGSKA (reference sequence). This CDR3 is 15 amino acids long. The CDR3 loop reads CSARDHARIGYGYTF. The CDR3 DNA reads TGCAGTGCTAGAGATCATGCCAGGATAGGCTATGGCTACACCTTC.

The J gene is TRBJ2-5, the V gene TRBV5-5; possible D gene TRBD1, 6 bases. V lost 4 bases to trimming and J lost 5 bases, with 12 bases between them. The CDR3 loop spans 13 amino acids. Germline lookup yields CDR1 SGHKS and CDR2 YYEKEE (reference sequence). The CDR3 loop is CASSATGFETQYF. CDR3 DNA sequence: TGTGCCAGCAGCGCTACAGGGTTCGAGACCCAGTACTTC. Supplemented by reference TRBV5-5 and TRBJ2-5, the full variable domain reads DAGVTQSPTHLIKTRGQQVTLRCSPISGHKSVSWYQQVLGQGPQFIFQYYEKEERGRGNFPDRFSARQFPNYSSELNVNALLLGDSALYLCASSATGFETQYFGPGTRLLVL.

This clonotype was found many times. The chain has TRBV20-1 and TRBJ1-1; D is perhaps TRBD1 (5 bases). Between the trimmed V and J ends, which lost 3 bases and 1 base, there was a span of 9 bases. In germline, CDR1 is DFQATT, CDR2 SNEGSKA (reference sequence). The CDR3 is 13 residues long. CDR3 loop: CSARGDRNTEAFF. CDR3 DNA sequence: TGCAGTGCTAGGGGGGACCGGAACACTGAAGCTTTCTTT.

This clonotype was picked up many times. The rearrangement links TRBV15 to TRBJ1-1; D uncertain. Trimming cost V 5 bases and J 1 base, with 14 bases left between them. Germline lookup yields CDR1 LNHNV and CDR2 YYDKDF (reference sequence). The CDR3 totals 15 residues. The CDR3 region is CATSVNLGGNTEAFF. CDR3 in DNA: TGTGCCACCAGCGTCAATCTAGGAGGGAACACTGAAGCTTTCTTT.

To note about this clonotype: A single base separates this from a much larger clone, so it may be a read error. This chain connects TRBV19 to TRBJ1-1; a possible D gene is TRBD1 (5 bases). In germline, CDR1 is LNHDA, CDR2 SQIVND (reference sequence). The CDR3 spans 12 residues. DNA for the CDR3: TGTGACAGTAGTAATTATCAAGGGGCAGCTTTCTTT. It specifies CDSSNYQGAAFF.

This clonotype was counted a few times. One end of the junction fails to match germline, which may point to a read error. The chain carries TRBV4-2 and TRBJ2-1; D possibly corresponds to TRBD2 (6 bases). CDR1 and CDR2 from the germline V gene are LGHNA and YNFKEQ. This CDR3 is built from 16 residues. The CDR3 DNA reads as TGTGCCAGCAGCCAAGCTATCCAAGAGGACTACAATGAGCAGTTCTTT. It is translated as CASSQAIQEDYNEQFF.

Turning to this clonotype: A much larger clonotype is one base distant, so this may be a read error. V gene TRBV29-1 combines with J gene TRBJ1-2, with a possible D match to TRBD1 (5 bases). The length of the CDR3 is 11 residues. Germline loops: CDR1 SQVTM, CDR2 ANQGSEA. V shed 6 bases and J shed 4 bases, with 9 bases lying between them. CDR3 sequence reads: CSVGAAYGYTF. DNA of the CDR3: TGCAGCGTAGGGGCGGCCTATGGCTACACCTTC.

Points on this clonotype: Since a much larger clone is just one base distant, this may be a read error. The rearrangement links TRBV29-1 to TRBJ2-1; D ambiguous. The CDR3 has 10 residues. From germline, CDR1 is SQVTM and CDR2 ANQGSEA. This chain's CDR3 is CSAGDNKQFF. For the CDR3, the DNA is TGCAGCGCCGGTGACAATAAGCAGTTCTTC.

The gene calls are TRBV6-1 and TRBJ2-7, with D possibly TRBD2 on 5 matching bases. Germline CDR1 MNHNS, CDR2 SASEGT. This CDR3 has 16 residues. The V end lost 6 bases, the J end lost 0 bases, and 18 bases lay between the germline ends. The CDR3 reads CASSPGLTYSSYEQYF. DNA of the CDR3: TGTGCCAGCAGCCCCGGACTCACCTATAGCTCCTACGAGCAGTACTTC.

J is TRBJ2-5 and V is TRBV7-6; possibly TRBD1 or TRBD2 for D (5 bases each). This CDR3 contains 14 residues. V lost 5 bases, J lost 1 base, and 11 bases lay in between. Germline V CDR1 and CDR2: SGHVS, FNYEAQ. CDR3 in amino acids: CASSPPGTQETQYF. DNA of the CDR3: TGTGCCAGCAGCCCCCCCGGGACCCAAGAGACCCAGTACTTC. The full variable domain, completed using reference TRBV7-6 and TRBJ2-5, is GAGVSQSPRYKVTKRGQDVALRCDPISGHVSLYWYRQALGQGPEFLTYFNYEAQQDKSGLPNDRFSAERPEGSISTLTIQRTEQRDSAMYRCASSPPGTQETQYFGPGTRLLVL.

The chain combines TRBV5-1 with TRBJ2-5; 8 nucleotides align to TRBD2. Trimming at V came to 7 bases and at J to 1 base, leaving 6 bases not matched to a gene. CDR3 size: 14 residues. In germline, CDR1 is SGHRS, CDR2 YFSETQ. The CDR3 coding sequence is TGCGCCAGCCGGACTAGCAATTTCCAAGAGACCCAGTACTTC. It specifies CASRTSNFQETQYF.

In the case of this clonotype: This may come from a read error, since a much larger clone is one base off. This sequence joins TRBV20-1 and TRBJ2-1; D uncertain. The V gene's germline CDR1 is DFQATT and CDR2 SNEGSKA (reference sequence). V lost 3 bases and J 8 bases, leaving 23 bases between the germline ends. This CDR3 comprises 16 residues. CDR3 DNA sequence: TGCAGTGCTAGTGAGTTGCTCTCCCACAGCGAAGATGAGCAGTTCTTC. Its translation is CSASELLSHSEDEQFF.

This clonotype was counted ten times or more. The chain combines TRBV7-2 with TRBJ1-2; D gene ambiguous. The CDR3 spans 18 residues. V was trimmed by 2 bases and J by 13 bases, leaving 32 bases between them. CDR1 is SGHTA and CDR2 is FQGNSA in the germline V gene. CDR3 sequence reads: CASSLIAGATVGVTFLTF. CDR3 coding DNA: TGTGCCAGCAGCTTAATCGCGGGCGCAACAGTTGGAGTTACGTTTCTCACCTTC. The whole variable domain, filled in from reference TRBV7-2 and TRBJ1-2, reads GAGVSQSPSNKVTEKGKDVELRCDPISGHTALYWYRQSLGQGLEFLIYFQGNSAPDKSGLPSDRFSAERTGGSVSTLTIQRTQQEDSAVYLCASSLIAGATVGVTFLTFGSGTRLTVV.

The sample holds a few counts of this clonotype. The rearrangement uses TRBV5-5 and TRBJ1-2; D is unresolved. Per germline, CDR1 SGHKS and CDR2 YYEKEE (reference sequence). Trimming removed 1 base at V and 9 bases at J, with 4 bases between. There are 10 residues in the CDR3. The DNA for the CDR3 is TGTGCCAGCAGCTTGTGGCGCTACACCTTC. As protein: CASSLWRYTF.

The gene calls are TRBV18 and TRBJ2-7; 10 nucleotides line up with TRBD1. CDR1 is KGHSH and CDR2 is LQKENI in the germline V gene. V trimming: 4 bases; J trimming: 3 bases; junction bases outside the gene matches: 3. The CDR3 consists of 14 residues. CDR3 DNA sequence: TGTGCCAGCTCACTTCGGACAGGGGGCTACGAGCAGTACTTC. As protein: CASSLRTGGYEQYF.

This clonotype was counted many times. The chain links TRBV12-3 or TRBV12-4 to TRBJ2-7; 12 nucleotides line up with TRBD2. The CDR3 has 14 amino acids. V gave up 6 bases and J gave up 6 bases; unmatched junction bases: 6. CDR3 in DNA: TGTGCCAGCAGCCCTCTAGCGGGGGGGCCCGAGCAGTACTTC. Its translation: CASSPLAGGPEQYF.

The rearrangement joins TRBV7-8 to TRBJ2-7; possibly TRBD1 or TRBD2 for D (6 bases each). This CDR3 spans 17 amino acids. V lost 5 bases and J lost 0, with 20 bases in between. Germline V lookup: CDR1 SGHVS, CDR2 FQNEAQ. In DNA form, the CDR3 reads TGTGCCAGCAGCCCGAAGGGGGTGGGAGGCCTCTCCTACGAGCAGTACTTC. This translates into CASSPKGVGGLSYEQYF.

This clonotype was seen many times. This chain joins TRBV6-1 and TRBJ2-3; 8 bases map to TRBD1. Per the germline V gene, CDR1 is MNHNS and CDR2 is SASEGT. The V gene end was trimmed by 6 bases and the J gene end by 4 bases; junction bases not matched to a gene: 9. The length of the CDR3 is 15 residues. The CDR3 region has the DNA TGTGCCAGCAGGATCGACAGGGGAGTCCCAGATACGCAGTATTTT. The encoded protein is CASRIDRGVPDTQYF.

This clonotype was seen repeatedly, ten times or more. This rearrangement joins TRBV6-6 to TRBJ2-5; perhaps TRBD2 as D (5 bases). Trimming took off 4 bases at V and 2 bases at J, with 17 bases between the two ends. The germline V gene encodes CDR1 MNHNY and CDR2 SVGAGI (reference sequence). The CDR3 length is 16 residues. CDR3 sequence (DNA): TGTGCCAGCAGTTTACTCTCCCTATCGGGACAAGAGACCCAGTACTTC. Translating gives CASSLLSLSGQETQYF.

As to this clonotype: Since a much larger clone is just one base distant, this may be a read error. The rearrangement links TRBV29-1 to TRBJ1-2; D is perhaps TRBD1 (5 bases). The CDR3 extends over 14 amino acids. The germline V gene has CDR1 SQVTM and CDR2 ANQGSEA. V lost 8 bases, J lost 8 bases, and 24 bases lay in between. The CDR3 region has the DNA TGCAGCATTGTGCAGGGCCTCCATTCGGAGGGCTACACCTTC. Translated: CSIVQGLHSEGYTF. Drawing the rest from reference TRBV29-1 and TRBJ1-2, the complete variable domain is SAVISQKPSRDICQRGTSLTIQCQVDSQVTMMFWYRQQPGQSLTLIATANQGSEATYESGFVIDKFPISRPNLTFSTLTVSNMSPEDSSIYLCSIVQGLHSEGYTFGSGTRLTVV.

This clonotype was detected ten times or more. The chain joins TRBV28 to TRBJ2-7, with TRBD2 matching 13 bases. Trimming cost V 5 bases and J 4 bases; bases outside gene matches: 8. Germline CDR1 MDHEN, CDR2 SYDVKM. This CDR3 spans 16 amino acids. DNA for the CDR3: TGTGCCAGCAGTCCCCCCGGGACTAGCGGGACATACGAGCAGTACTTC. Residues: CASSPPGTSGTYEQYF.

Only a few counts were recorded for this clonotype. The rearrangement joins TRBV5-1 to TRBJ2-3; D call uncertain. The CDR3 runs 14 residues. The V end lost 0 bases, the J end lost 1 base, and 6 bases lay between the germline ends. Germline values: CDR1 SGHRS, CDR2 YFSETQ. The CDR3 DNA reads TGCGCCAGCAGCTTGGGGCAGCGCACAGATACGCAGTATTTT. It yields the protein CASSLGQRTDTQYF.

This clonotype was recorded many times. The chain is built from TRBV6-1 and TRBJ2-1; a weak D match, TRBD2 (6 bases). V was clipped by 1 base and J by 5 bases, with 12 bases between them. Germline CDR1 is MNHNS and CDR2 is SASEGT. The CDR3 sequence is 15 residues long. In nucleotides, the CDR3 is TGTGCCAGCAGTGAAGGGAGCGGGTACGACAATGAGCAGTTCTTC. This gives the protein CASSEGSGYDNEQFF.

V gene TRBV27 combines with J gene TRBJ1-5, with TRBD1 identical over 8 bases. The junction had 8 bases not matched to a gene; V was cut back by 9 bases and J by 1 base. The CDR3 spans 15 residues. The germline V gene encodes CDR1 MNHEY and CDR2 SMNVEV (reference sequence). CDR3 sequence: CARSTGQVSNQPQHF. The CDR3 DNA reads TGTGCCAGAAGTACGGGACAGGTCAGCAATCAGCCCCAGCATTTT.